A single sample gave rise to the 32 T cell receptor beta chains below, sequenced in a study of T cell changes during pregnancy in multiple sclerosis. Clones were sequenced by immunoSEQ multiplex PCR, and TCRdb holds only the in-frame ones, with some missing. Seen here are roughly 110,000 clones, 85% to 95% observed once, and the top ten hold over 0.65%. The sample here was peripheral blood, taken in the third trimester of pregnancy. Every receptor here comes from a female donor in good health, enrolled as a control in a pregnancy study.

The rearrangement links TRBV10-2 to TRBJ2-1, with 7 bases identical to TRBD2. The CDR3 is 16 residues long. J lost 6 bases, V lost 0 bases, and 8 bases had no gene match. CDR1 and CDR2 from the germline V gene are WSHSY and SAAADI. Here the CDR3 reads CASSESYRDYGNEQFF. The CDR3 DNA reads as TGCGCCAGCAGTGAGTCCTACCGGGACTACGGCAATGAGCAGTTCTTC.

The CDR3 loop reads CAWSVSGGTDTQYF. The CDR3 region has the DNA TGTGCCTGGAGTGTTAGCGGGGGGACAGATACGCAGTATTTT. The V gene is TRBV30, the J gene TRBJ2-3; 10 bases line up with TRBD2. CDR1 and CDR2 from the germline V gene are GTSNPN and SVGIG (reference sequence). J was trimmed by 3 bases and V by 0 bases; bases with no gene match: 0. The CDR3 sequence is 14 residues long.

The chain carries TRBV9 and TRBJ1-3; no clear D gene. The CDR3 covers 15 residues. Germline V gives CDR1 SGDLS, CDR2 YYNGEE. V lost 0 bases and J lost 0, with 7 bases in between. The CDR3 nucleotides are TGTGCCAGCAGCGTAGGAGGATTCTCTGGAAACACCATATATTTT. The encoded protein is CASSVGGFSGNTIYF.

This chain connects TRBV27 to TRBJ2-3, with D perhaps matching TRBD2 (5 bases). This CDR3 spans 13 amino acids. Germline CDR1 MNHEY, CDR2 SMNVEV (reference sequence). Trimming took 4 bases from V and 1 from J, leaving 6 bases between them. The CDR3 nucleotides read TGTGCCAGCAGTTGGCGGGGCACAGATACGCAGTATTTT. It encodes CASSWRGTDTQYF.

This rearrangement joins TRBV4-1 to TRBJ1-1, with 9 bases identical to TRBD1. V shed 3 bases, J shed 11 bases, and the junction held 10 bases outside the gene matches. This CDR3 contains 14 residues. Germline V gene sequence: CDR1 MGHRA, CDR2 YSYEKL. The CDR3 coding sequence is TGCGCCAGCAGCCACCTCGACAGGGGGTGGGACGCTTTCTTT. Translation gives CASSHLDRGWDAFF.

The CDR3, as DNA: TGTGCCAGCAGTTCCAGCGGCCAGGGGCGACTTTATGGCTACACCTTC. This encodes CASSSSGQGRLYGYTF. V usage is TRBV6-5 and J usage is TRBJ1-2; a weak D match, TRBD1 (6 bases). The germline V gene encodes CDR1 MNHEY and CDR2 SVGAGI. The V and J ends lost 4 bases and 5 bases respectively, with 20 bases between them. CDR3 length: 16 amino acids.

This clone was counted a single time. The chain employs TRBV4-3 and TRBJ1-2; no reliable D call. The V gene lost 0 bases and the J gene lost 4 bases, with 12 bases spanning the gap. The CDR3 is 15 residues long. CDR1 is LGHNA and CDR2 is YSLEER in the germline V gene. The CDR3 DNA follows: TGCGCCAGCAGCCAAGATCGCGGCAGCATCTATGGCTACACCTTC. Translating it yields CASSQDRGSIYGYTF.

The chain carries TRBV7-2 and TRBJ2-7; D possibly corresponds to TRBD2 (6 bases). The germline V gene has CDR1 SGHTA and CDR2 FQGNSA. The V end was cut by 3 bases, the J end by 6 bases, with 15 bases between. The CDR3 totals 14 residues. The CDR3: CASSLGGRYVEQYF. The CDR3 DNA follows: TGTGCCAGCAGCTTGGGGGGAAGGTACGTCGAGCAGTACTTC.

The rearrangement links TRBV27 to TRBJ2-2, with D possibly TRBD2 on 5 matching bases. CDR3 size: 16 residues. The ends were cut back, 3 bases at V and 5 bases at J, with 16 bases in the middle. Germline assignment: CDR1 MNHEY and CDR2 SMNVEV (reference sequence). CDR3 sequence reads: CASSFLASGGTGELFF. The CDR3 region has the DNA TGTGCCAGCAGTTTTCTGGCCAGCGGCGGTACCGGGGAGCTGTTTTTT.

The chain is built from TRBV12-2 and TRBJ1-5. TRBV12-2 is listed as a pseudogene. CDR3 length: 14 residues. The CDR3 is CASRPMEGNQPQHF. DNA for the CDR3: TGTGCAAGTCGCCCCATGGAGGGGAATCAGCCCCAGCATTTT.

The genes are TRBV5-1 and TRBJ2-7, with TRBD1 as a possible D gene (6 bases). The CDR3 runs to 12 residues. Trimming took 5 bases from V and 7 from J, leaving 13 bases between them. Germline V gene lookup returns CDR1 SGHRS and CDR2 YFSETQ. In nucleotides, the CDR3 is TGCGCCAGCAGTCCAAACAGGGAGGAGCAGTACTTC. Its protein product is CASSPNREEQYF.

The chain is built from TRBV11-3 and TRBJ2-5; D uncertain. Trimming left V 3 bases short and J 0 bases short, with 8 bases between. The length of the CDR3 is 14 residues. Germline V CDR1 and CDR2: SGHNT, YENEEA. The CDR3 sequence is CASSFLRDQETQYF. The CDR3 nucleotides read TGTGCCAGCAGCTTTCTCCGGGACCAAGAGACCCAGTACTTC.

The chain joins TRBV4-1 to TRBJ2-7; D is unclear. Trimming removed 0 bases from V and 7 bases from J, with 10 bases in between. The CDR3 length is 13 residues. CDR1 MGHRA and CDR2 YSYEKL come from the germline V gene. The DNA of the CDR3 is TGCGCCAGCAGCCAAGATTACGGGTGGGAGCAGTACTTC. Amino acids: CASSQDYGWEQYF.

The chain recombines TRBV11-2 with TRBJ1-2; no definite D call. Per germline, CDR1 SGHAT and CDR2 FQNNGV. Trimming removed 0 bases at V and 2 bases at J, with 4 bases between. This CDR3 is built from 13 residues. The DNA of the CDR3 is TGTGCCAGCAGCTTAGACAGGAACTATGGCTACACCTTC. It is translated as CASSLDRNYGYTF.

This chain uses TRBV4-2 with TRBJ1-5, with D possibly matching TRBD1 (6 bases). The CDR3 is 16 amino acids. Per germline, CDR1 LGHNA and CDR2 YNFKEQ. Trimming took 0 bases from V and 5 from J, leaving 14 bases between them. CDR3 region: CASSQDRGGGYQPQHF. CDR3 nucleotides: TGTGCCAGCAGCCAAGATCGCGGGGGCGGTTATCAGCCCCAGCATTTT.

This clone appeared once. Its ends do not fully match the called genes, so a read error is possible. V and J are TRBV7-7 and TRBJ2-2; tentatively, D is TRBD1 (5 bases). CDR1 SSHAT and CDR2 FNYEAQ come from the germline V gene (reference sequence). This CDR3 spans 15 amino acids. CDR3 in amino acids: CASSLSRANTGELFF. In DNA form, the CDR3 reads TGTGCTAGCAGCTTATCCAGGGCGAACACCGGGGAGCTGTTTTTT. Full variable domain (remainder filled in from reference TRBV7-7 and TRBJ2-2): GAGVSQSPRYKVTKRGQDVTLRCDPISSHATLYWYQQALGQGPEFLTYFNYEAQPDKSGLPSDRFSAERPEGSISTLTIQRTEQRDSAMYRCASSLSRANTGELFFGEGSRLTVL.

This rearrangement joins TRBV7-6 to TRBJ2-7; no clear D. The CDR3 runs to 13 residues. CDR1 and CDR2 from the germline V gene are SGHVS and FNYEAQ. Trimming removed 5 bases from V and 3 bases from J, with 11 bases in between. In nucleotides, the CDR3 is TGTGCCAGCAGCGCCCGGGTGAGCTACGAGCAGTACTTC. Translating gives CASSARVSYEQYF.

The chain couples TRBV15 to TRBJ1-2, with D possibly TRBD1 on 6 matching bases. Germline CDR1 is LNHNV and CDR2 is YYDKDF (reference sequence). V lost 0 bases to trimming and J lost 1 base, with 12 bases between them. The CDR3 loop spans 16 amino acids. CDR3: CATSRDAAGDNYGYTF. CDR3 bases: TGTGCCACCAGCAGAGATGCGGCAGGGGATAACTATGGCTACACCTTC. The full variable domain, its missing parts supplied by reference TRBV15 and TRBJ1-2, is DAMVIQNPRYQVTQFGKPVTLSCSQTLNHNVMYWYQQKSSQAPKLLFHYYDKDFNNEADTPDNFQSRRPNTSFCFLDIRSPGLGDTAMYLCATSRDAAGDNYGYTFGSGTRLTVV.

This clone was counted a single time. The chain links TRBV11-2 to TRBJ2-2, with 11 bases matching TRBD2. The CDR3 sequence is 15 residues long. Germline V CDR1 and CDR2: SGHAT, FQNNGV. With 5 bases clipped from V and 6 bases from J, the junction kept 5 bases outside the gene matches. In DNA form, the CDR3 reads TGTGCCAGCAGCCCCCGACTAGCGGGGTCCGGGGAGCTGTTTTTT. Its protein is CASSPRLAGSGELFF. Filled out from reference TRBV11-2 and TRBJ2-2, the complete variable domain reads EAGVAQSPRYKIIEKRQSVAFWCNPISGHATLYWYQQILGQGPKLLIQFQNNGVVDDSQLPKDRFSAERLKGVDSTLKIQPAKLEDSAVYLCASSPRLAGSGELFFGEGSRLTVL.

Many counts were recorded for this clone. This chain joins TRBV7-9 and TRBJ2-1; 12 positions match TRBD2. Germline CDR1 SEHNR, CDR2 FQNEAQ (reference sequence). The CDR3 is made up of 17 amino acids. V trimming: 1 base; J trimming: 8 bases; junction bases outside the gene matches: 9. The CDR3 region has the DNA TGTGCCAGCAGCTTAGTGGGCCCTAGCGGGGGGGCCCATGAGCAGTTCTTC. Amino acids: CASSLVGPSGGAHEQFF. Full variable domain (missing parts from reference TRBV7-9 and TRBJ2-1): DTGVSQNPRHKITKRGQNVTFRCDPISEHNRLYWYRQTLGQGPEFLTYFQNEAQLEKSRLLSDRFSAERPKGSFSTLEIQRTEQGDSAMYLCASSLVGPSGGAHEQFFGPGTRLTVL.

This sequence joins TRBV19 and TRBJ2-7; D uncertain. This CDR3 has 14 amino acids. V lost 2 bases and J 3 bases, leaving 11 bases between the germline ends. Germline lookup yields CDR1 LNHDA and CDR2 SQIVND (reference sequence). CDR3 amino acids: CASSIRHFDYEQYF. CDR3 DNA sequence: TGTGCCAGTAGTATAAGACATTTCGACTACGAGCAGTACTTC. Looking up the rest from reference TRBV19 and TRBJ2-7 gives the full variable domain: DGGITQSPKYLFRKEGQNVTLSCEQNLNHDAMYWYRQDPGQGLRLIYYSQIVNDFQKGDIAEGYSVSREKKESFPLTVTSAQKNPTAFYLCASSIRHFDYEQYFGPGTRLTVT.

The chain combines TRBV25-1 with TRBJ1-1; TRBD1 might be the D (5 bases). The CDR3 totals 16 residues. Germline V lookup: CDR1 MGHDK, CDR2 SYGVNS. V gave up 7 bases and J gave up 2 bases, with 20 bases separating them. As DNA, the CDR3 is TGTGCCAGCAACCCCCATGGAGGGGCGACCAACACTGAAGCTTTCTTT. Translated: CASNPHGGATNTEAFF.

The genes are TRBV19 and TRBJ1-5, with TRBD1 matching over 10 bases. The CDR3 totals 17 residues. The ends lost 7 bases at V and 0 bases at J; junction bases unmatched: 9. The germline gives CDR1 LNHDA, CDR2 SQIVND (reference sequence). The CDR3 protein is CASTRGTGAYSNQPQHF. The DNA of the CDR3 is TGTGCCAGTACCCGCGGGACAGGGGCGTATAGCAATCAGCCCCAGCATTTT.

This rearrangement joins TRBV7-9 to TRBJ1-5; D remains ambiguous. Germline V lookup: CDR1 SEHNR, CDR2 FQNEAQ (reference sequence). V shed 1 base and J shed 7 bases, with 14 bases lying between them. The CDR3 sequence is 15 residues long. CDR3 sequence: CASSLEAVVGQPQHF. The DNA of the CDR3 is TGTGCCAGCAGCTTAGAGGCAGTGGTCGGGCAGCCCCAGCATTTT.

The gene calls are TRBV5-5 and TRBJ1-1; 9 nucleotides line up with TRBD1. There are 15 residues in the CDR3. Germline V gene sequence: CDR1 SGHKS, CDR2 YYEKEE (reference sequence). V shed 5 bases, J shed 2 bases, and the junction held 7 bases outside the gene matches. DNA for the CDR3: TGTGCCAGCAGACTACGGACAGGGGAAAACACTGAAGCTTTCTTT. This sequence encodes CASRLRTGENTEAFF. The variable domain in full, with the rest retrieved from reference TRBV5-5 and TRBJ1-1, is DAGVTQSPTHLIKTRGQQVTLRCSPISGHKSVSWYQQVLGQGPQFIFQYYEKEERGRGNFPDRFSARQFPNYSSELNVNALLLGDSALYLCASRLRTGENTEAFFGQGTRLTVV.

The chain joins TRBV7-2 to TRBJ1-6; 7 nucleotides match TRBD1. After removal of 4 bases from V and 9 bases from J, the junction contained 6 bases not matched to a gene. The germline CDR1 and CDR2 sequences are SGHTA and FQGNSA. The CDR3 runs to 14 residues. The CDR3 DNA sequence: TGTGCCAGCAGCTCCGGACAGGTCCGTTCACCCCTCCACTTT. Translated: CASSSGQVRSPLHF.

The rearrangement uses TRBV19 and TRBJ2-7; TRBD2 is a possible D gene (7 bases). The germline CDR1 and CDR2 sequences are LNHDA and SQIVND (reference sequence). There are 13 residues in the CDR3. V lost 7 bases, J lost 5 bases, and 15 bases lay in between. The CDR3: CASTSGGQNEQYF. As DNA, the CDR3 is TGTGCCAGTACCTCCGGGGGGCAAAACGAGCAGTACTTC.

The chain links TRBV9 to TRBJ2-3; 10 bases map to TRBD2. The V and J ends lost 4 bases and 6 bases, in that order; junction bases with no gene match: 8. The CDR3 covers 15 residues. The V gene's germline CDR1 is SGDLS and CDR2 YYNGEE. The CDR3 DNA follows: TGTGCCAGCAGCTCCAGCGGGGGGGCCGGGGATACGCAGTATTTT. Its protein is CASSSSGGAGDTQYF.

This clone was observed a single time. The chain joins TRBV19 to TRBJ1-6; D gene unclear. The CDR3 consists of 13 residues. The ends were cut back, 8 bases at V and 6 bases at J, with 11 bases in the middle. The V gene's germline CDR1 is LNHDA and CDR2 SQIVND (reference sequence). The CDR3 region has the DNA TGTGCCAGTCGAAGCGGCGTTAATTCACCCCTCCACTTT. Its translation is CASRSGVNSPLHF.

CDR3 coding DNA: TGCGCCAGCAGCCAAGATTTTTCGGGAAACACTGAAGCTTTCTTT. As protein: CASSQDFSGNTEAFF. The genes are TRBV4-1 and TRBJ1-1; no definite D call. The CDR3 covers 15 residues. Germline assignment: CDR1 MGHRA and CDR2 YSYEKL. V lost 0 bases and J lost 2, with 10 bases in between.

The chain links TRBV19 to TRBJ1-2; D is perhaps TRBD1 (5 bases). Germline assignment: CDR1 LNHDA and CDR2 SQIVND (reference sequence). V gave up 9 bases and J gave up 1 base, with 21 bases separating them. CDR3 length: 16 amino acids. The CDR3 DNA reads as TGTGCCAGCGACCCCGGGGGAATTGTGATTAACTATGGCTACACCTTC. It codes for CASDPGGIVINYGYTF.

CDR3 DNA: TGTGCCAGTAGTATAAGAGGAGAGACAGTAGCCAAAAACATTCAGTACTTC. Encoded protein: CASSIRGETVAKNIQYF. V gene TRBV19 combines with J gene TRBJ2-4, with D maybe TRBD1 (5 bases). Germline V lookup: CDR1 LNHDA, CDR2 SQIVND (reference sequence). This CDR3 region has 17 residues. Trimming removed 2 bases at V and 0 bases at J, with 14 bases between.